This T cell receptor beta chain was sequenced for a study of blood T cells in healthy people across ages. Study-wide results and limits: The authors considered diversity estimates from one million T cells to be underestimates.

The length of the CDR3 is 18 residues. Trimming removed 1 base from V and 0 bases from J; junction bases left unmatched: 3. CDR1 and CDR2 (germline): SGHNT, YENEEA. This clonotype appeared a single time. What it recognizes is unknown. With a J-beta primer mix and a sample-barcoded 5' primer, a second PCR ran roughly 6 to 11 cycles. TCRdb processed the 5' RACE reads anew with MiXCR; each CDR3 protein has one entry. The sample has over a million distinct CDR3 sequences, approximately 39% seen once. The TCR sequence derives from a woman between 18 and 29 years old in good health. The chain recombines TRBV11-3 with TRBJ2-6; 10 nucleotides match TRBD2. Sequencing was performed on blood. The CDR3 DNA reads TGTGCCAGCAGCTTAGGAGCGGGGGGGTCCTCTGGGGCCAACGTCCTGACTTTC. It specifies CASSLGAGGSSGANVLTF.